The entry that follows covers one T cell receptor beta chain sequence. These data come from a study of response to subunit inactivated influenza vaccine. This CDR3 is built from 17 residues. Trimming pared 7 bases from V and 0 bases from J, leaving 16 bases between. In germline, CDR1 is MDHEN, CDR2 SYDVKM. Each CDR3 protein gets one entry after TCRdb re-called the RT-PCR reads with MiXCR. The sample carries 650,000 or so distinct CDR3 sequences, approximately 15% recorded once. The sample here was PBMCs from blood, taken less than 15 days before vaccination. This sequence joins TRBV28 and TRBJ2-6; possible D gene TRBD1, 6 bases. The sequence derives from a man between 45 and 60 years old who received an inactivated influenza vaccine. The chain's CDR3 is CASNPNGQISGANVLTF. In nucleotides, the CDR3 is TGTGCCAGCAATCCCAATGGACAGATCTCTGGGGCCAACGTCCTGACTTTC.